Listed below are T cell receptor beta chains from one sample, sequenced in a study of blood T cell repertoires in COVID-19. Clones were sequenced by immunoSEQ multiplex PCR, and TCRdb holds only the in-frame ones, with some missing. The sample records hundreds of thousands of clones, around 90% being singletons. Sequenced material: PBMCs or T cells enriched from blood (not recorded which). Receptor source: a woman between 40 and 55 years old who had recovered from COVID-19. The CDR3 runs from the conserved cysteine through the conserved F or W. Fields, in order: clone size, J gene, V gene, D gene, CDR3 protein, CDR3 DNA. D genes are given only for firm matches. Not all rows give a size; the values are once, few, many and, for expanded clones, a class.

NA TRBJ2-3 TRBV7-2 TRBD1 CASSLGGQPTDTQYF TGTGCCAGCAGCTTAGGGGGACAGCCCACAGATACGCAGTATTTT
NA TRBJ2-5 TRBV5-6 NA CASSFKKGAQETQYF TGTGCCAGCAGCTTCAAAAAAGGGGCCCAAGAGACCCAGTACTTC
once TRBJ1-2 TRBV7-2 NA CASSLNGESYTF TGTGCCAGCAGCTTAAATGGAGAAAGCTACACCTTC
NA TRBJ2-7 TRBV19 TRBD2 CASSSASSGSYEQYF TGTGCCAGTAGTAGCGCCTCTAGCGGCTCCTACGAGCAGTACTTC
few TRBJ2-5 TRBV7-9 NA CASSLLAETQYF TGTGCCAGCAGCTTACTAGCAGAGACCCAGTACTTC
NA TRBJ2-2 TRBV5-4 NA CASSLQGSGELFF TGTGCCAGCAGCTTGCAGGGATCCGGGGAGCTGTTTTTT
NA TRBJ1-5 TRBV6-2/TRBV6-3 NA CASSYWGGDIQPQHF TGTGCCAGCAGTTATTGGGGGGGCGACATTCAGCCCCAGCATTTT
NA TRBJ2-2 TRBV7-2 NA CASSLMRATGELFF TGTGCCAGCAGCTTAATGAGGGCTACCGGGGAGCTGTTTTTT
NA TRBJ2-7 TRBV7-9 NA CASNILGAYEQYF TGTGCCAGCAATATTTTAGGGGCCTACGAGCAGTACTTC
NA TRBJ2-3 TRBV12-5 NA CASGEGVVSTDTQYF TGTGCTAGTGGAGAGGGGGTAGTAAGCACAGATACGCAGTATTTT